This is a list of T cell receptor beta chains from one sample in a study of blood T cells in healthy people across ages. Using its own MiXCR run on the 5' RACE reads, TCRdb lists one record per CDR3 protein. The table includes roughly 1 million distinct CDR3 sequences, roughly a quarter detected once. The same data also went into a second study, on T cells of mothers and their children.

What was sequenced was blood. Receptors were obtained from a girl aged 2-9 years in good health. The CDR3 runs from the conserved cysteine through the conserved F or W. The D gene is left open where the match is weak. Clone size is shown for a subset of rows, as once, few, many or a class of expanded clone.

abundance: .; j_gene: TRBJ1-1; v_gene: TRBV7-2; d_gene: .; CDR3aa: CASTWLRGAATEAFF; CDR3nt: TGTGCCAGCACCTGGCTTAGAGGGGCGGCCACTGAAGCTTTCTTT
abundance: .; j_gene: TRBJ1-5; v_gene: TRBV28; d_gene: .; CDR3aa: CANSLDSNQPQHF; CDR3nt: TGTGCCAACAGTTTGGATAGCAATCAGCCCCAGCATTTT
abundance: .; j_gene: TRBJ2-5; v_gene: TRBV7-2; d_gene: .; CDR3aa: CASSQDPAQTKTQYF; CDR3nt: TGTGCCAGCAGCCAAGATCCGGCGCAGACGAAGACCCAGTACTTC
abundance: once; j_gene: TRBJ2-7; v_gene: TRBV12-3/TRBV12-4; d_gene: TRBD1; CDR3aa: CASSIQQGSEQYF; CDR3nt: TGTGCCAGCAGTATCCAACAGGGGAGCGAGCAGTACTTC
abundance: few; j_gene: TRBJ1-1; v_gene: TRBV28; d_gene: .; CDR3aa: CTSRPTGTRVPAFF; CDR3nt: TGTACCAGCAGGCCAACCGGGACACGTGTGCCGGCTTTCTTT
abundance: .; j_gene: TRBJ2-5; v_gene: TRBV12-3/TRBV12-4; d_gene: .; CDR3aa: CASGQVSTTSYMLETQYF; CDR3nt: TGTGCCAGCGGCCAAGTTTCCACGACGAGTTATATGCTAGAGACCCAGTACTTC
abundance: .; j_gene: TRBJ2-6; v_gene: TRBV4-3; d_gene: .; CDR3aa: CTSSQETGSGANVLTF; CDR3nt: TGCACCAGCAGCCAAGAAACGGGCTCTGGGGCCAACGTCCTGACTTTC
abundance: .; j_gene: TRBJ2-1; v_gene: TRBV19; d_gene: TRBD1; CDR3aa: CASSKRRDSDYNEQFF; CDR3nt: TGTGCCAGTAGTAAGCGCCGGGACAGCGACTACAATGAGCAGTTCTTC
abundance: .; j_gene: TRBJ2-1; v_gene: TRBV28; d_gene: .; CDR3aa: CASSFRETSYNEQFF; CDR3nt: TGTGCCAGCAGTTTTCGGGAGACCTCCTACAATGAGCAGTTCTTC
abundance: .; j_gene: TRBJ1-4; v_gene: TRBV4-3; d_gene: .; CDR3aa: CASSQGGPGTSTNEKLFF; CDR3nt: TGCGCCAGCAGCCAAGGAGGTCCTGGAACATCAACTAATGAAAAACTGTTTTTT
abundance: .; j_gene: TRBJ2-7; v_gene: TRBV12-3/TRBV12-4; d_gene: TRBD1; CDR3aa: CASSEGTGFGEQYF; CDR3nt: TGTGCCAGCAGTGAAGGGACAGGGTTTGGCGAGCAGTACTTC
abundance: .; j_gene: TRBJ1-2; v_gene: TRBV6-2/TRBV6-3; d_gene: .; CDR3aa: CASSYSDRYGYTF; CDR3nt: TGTGCCAGCAGTTACTCTGACAGATATGGCTACACCTTC
abundance: .; j_gene: TRBJ1-2; v_gene: TRBV6-6; d_gene: .; CDR3aa: CASRGAARADGYTF; CDR3nt: TGTGCCAGCAGGGGGGCAGCCAGAGCTGATGGCTACACCTTC
abundance: once; j_gene: TRBJ2-3; v_gene: TRBV12-3/TRBV12-4; d_gene: TRBD2; CDR3aa: CASGKTGLARGRTDTEYF; CDR3nt: TGTGCCAGCGGAAAGACGGGACTAGCCAGAGGGAGGACAGATACGGAGTATTTT
abundance: .; j_gene: TRBJ2-7; v_gene: TRBV20-1; d_gene: .; CDR3aa: CSAGDLEGDYYEQYF; CDR3nt: TGCAGTGCTGGTGACCTAGAAGGGGATTACTACGAGCAGTACTTC
abundance: .; j_gene: TRBJ2-5; v_gene: TRBV7-6; d_gene: .; CDR3aa: CASSLQQGIQYF; CDR3nt: TGTGCCAGCAGCTTGCAACAAGGGATCCAGTACTTC